The 30 T cell receptor beta chains presented below share a single source sample, sequenced in a study of T cells in Graves' hyperthyroidism and ophthalmopathy. Researchers amplified the TCR beta CDR3 regions from RNA transcripts. HTBI primers were employed in a first-round RT-PCR of the TCR CDR3. TCRdb processed the multiplex PCR reads anew with MiXCR; each CDR3 protein has one entry. The sample includes hundreds of thousands of distinct CDR3 sequences, 35% of them seen just once. Sample: blood. These receptors all come from a middle-aged woman with Graves' hyperthyroidism.

This clonotype was recorded many times. The V and J genes are TRBV20-1 and TRBJ1-2, with D unclear. Germline V lookup: CDR1 DFQATT, CDR2 SNEGSKA (reference sequence). The CDR3 totals 11 residues. V gave up 5 bases and J gave up 8 bases, with 12 bases separating them. The DNA for the CDR3 is TGCAGTGCTCCTGGACCCGCGGGCTACACCTTC. As protein: CSAPGPAGYTF.

This sequence joins TRBV29-1 and TRBJ1-4; D may be TRBD1 (5 bases). The CDR3 has 13 amino acids. V lost 4 bases and J lost 8, with 14 bases in between. The V gene's germline CDR1 is SQVTM and CDR2 ANQGSEA. The CDR3 here is CSVARGMEEKLFF. The DNA of the CDR3 is TGCAGCGTTGCGCGGGGGATGGAAGAAAAACTGTTTTTT.

This clonotype was seen at least ten times. J is TRBJ1-2 and V is TRBV24-1, with TRBD1 matching over 9 bases. J was trimmed by 6 bases and V by 4 bases; bases with no gene match: 8. Per germline, CDR1 KGHDR and CDR2 SFDVKD. The CDR3 has 15 amino acids. CDR3 nucleotide sequence: TGTGCCACCAGTGAGCCCGGGACAGGGATGGATGGCTACACCTTC. Its protein product is CATSEPGTGMDGYTF.

This clonotype was counted a single time. A read error may account for a junction end that differs from germline. The J gene is TRBJ2-7, the V gene TRBV24-1, with TRBD1 matching over 8 bases. The CDR3 spans 15 residues. The germline gives CDR1 KGHDR, CDR2 SFDVKD. As DNA, the CDR3 is TGTGCCAGCAGTTTAATCGACGGGACAGGATACGAGCAGTACTTC. This translates into CASSLIDGTGYEQYF.

This clonotype was counted many times. The chain is built from TRBV25-1 and TRBJ1-1; weak D call: TRBD1 (5 bases). V lost 3 bases and J lost 12, with 11 bases in between. The germline CDR1 and CDR2 sequences are MGHDK and SYGVNS. This CDR3 region has 11 residues. CDR3 protein: CASSDGGRTFF. The CDR3 DNA reads as TGTGCCAGCAGTGATGGGGGAAGAACTTTCTTT.

In its sample, this clonotype was seen many times. This chain connects TRBV11-3 to TRBJ1-1; TRBD1 might be the D (5 bases). The CDR3 is made up of 12 amino acids. Germline V gene sequence: CDR1 SGHNT, CDR2 YENEEA. V lost 4 bases and J lost 10, with 13 bases in between. The CDR3 loop reads CASSSSSGGAFF. The CDR3 DNA follows: TGTGCCAGCAGCTCCTCCTCTGGGGGAGCTTTCTTT.

This clonotype was seen many times. This sequence joins TRBV20-1 and TRBJ2-7; D call uncertain. V was shortened by 6 bases and J by 6 bases, with 18 bases between the two germline ends. Per the germline V gene, CDR1 is DFQATT and CDR2 is SNEGSKA (reference sequence). The CDR3 is 13 residues long. CDR3 DNA sequence: TGCAGTGCCCCCATACTAAGCCCCTCCGAGCAGTACTTC. Translating gives CSAPILSPSEQYF.

V gene TRBV25-1 combines with J gene TRBJ2-3; 8 nucleotides align to TRBD1. CDR1 MGHDK and CDR2 SYGVNS come from the germline V gene. Trimming removed 4 bases from V and 6 bases from J; junction bases left unmatched: 18. The CDR3 consists of 18 residues. CDR3 loop: CASSVLGWVQGEADTQYF. As DNA, the CDR3 is TGTGCCAGCAGTGTCCTAGGCTGGGTACAGGGGGAGGCGGATACGCAGTATTTT.

The chain couples TRBV6-5 to TRBJ2-2, with no clear D. The V gene lost 0 bases and the J gene lost 0 bases, with 11 bases spanning the gap. CDR1 is MNHEY, CDR2 SVGAGI, per germline. The length of the CDR3 is 17 residues. CDR3 sequence reads: CASSYSRPGTNTGELFF. The CDR3, as DNA: TGTGCCAGCAGTTACTCGCGGCCAGGAACGAACACCGGGGAGCTGTTTTTT.

The J gene is TRBJ2-5, the V gene TRBV5-1; maybe TRBD1 (6 bases). Germline CDR1 and CDR2: SGHRS and YFSETQ. V dropped 7 bases and J dropped 5 bases, with 21 bases sitting between them. The CDR3 consists of 15 residues. The CDR3 coding sequence is TGCGCCAGCTCTCTACGGGACACAAATGGGGAGACCCAGTACTTC. It is translated as CASSLRDTNGETQYF.

Details on this clonotype: This may arise from a read error, as a much more abundant clone is one base away. The chain is built from TRBV7-2 and TRBJ2-2; a possible D gene is TRBD1 (6 bases). The length of the CDR3 is 15 residues. The germline V gene encodes CDR1 SGHTA and CDR2 FQGNSA. The V end was cut by 5 bases, the J end by 6 bases, with 16 bases between. CDR3 sequence reads: CASSPTGTVAGELFF. The DNA of the CDR3 is TGTGCCAGCAGCCCCACAGGGACCGTGGCCGGGGAGCTGTTTTTT.

The genes are TRBV15 and TRBJ2-5, with TRBD1 as a possible D gene (5 bases). V lost 7 bases to trimming and J lost 1 base, with 19 bases between them. The germline CDR1 and CDR2 sequences are LNHNV and YYDKDF (reference sequence). The CDR3 loop spans 16 amino acids. The CDR3, as DNA: TGTGCCACCAAAAGAAGCCGGGCTGGGGCCCAAGAGACCCAGTACTTC. This translates into CATKRSRAGAQETQYF.

This chain connects TRBV7-8 to TRBJ2-7; 7 nucleotides match TRBD1. The V gene's germline CDR1 is SGHVS and CDR2 FQNEAQ. The CDR3 has 12 residues. J gave up 6 bases and V 6 bases, and 5 bases lay outside the gene matches. CDR3 coding DNA: TGTGCCAGCAGGACAGGGCGTTTCGAGCAGTACTTC. Protein: CASRTGRFEQYF.

This clonotype was seen a single time. This chain joins TRBV10-3 and TRBJ1-1; tentative D call: TRBD1 (5 bases). This CDR3 comprises 14 residues. Trimming stripped 4 bases from V and 2 bases from J, with 11 bases between. Germline V gene sequence: CDR1 ENHRY, CDR2 SYGVKD. The CDR3 protein is CAISGRTSNTEAFF. The CDR3 DNA is TGTGCCATCAGTGGACGGACAAGCAACACTGAAGCTTTCTTT.

The CDR3 protein is CASSEIGERVYF. CDR3 bases: TGTGCCAGCAGTGAAATCGGGGAGAGGGTATACTTC. The chain has TRBV2 and TRBJ2-5, with D possibly being TRBD2 (5 bases). The CDR3 is 12 amino acids. V was trimmed by 2 bases and J by 14 bases, leaving 15 bases between them. Germline CDR1 SNHLY, CDR2 FYNNEI. The full variable domain, its missing parts supplied by reference TRBV2 and TRBJ2-5, is EPEVTQTPSHQVTQMGQEVILRCVPISNHLYFYWYRQILGQKVEFLVSFYNNEISEKSEIFDDQFSVERPDGSNFTLKIRSTKLEDSAMYFCASSEIGERVYFGPGTRLLVL.

The chain uses TRBV4-1 and TRBJ1-6; weak D call: TRBD1 (6 bases). With 0 bases removed from V and 10 bases from J, the gap between germline ends came to 19 bases. The V gene's germline CDR1 is MGHRA and CDR2 YSYEKL. The CDR3 spans 17 residues. The CDR3 DNA reads TGCGCCAGCAGCCAAGACGGAGACAGGTTTAGGGTCTCACCCCTCCACTTT. Its translation is CASSQDGDRFRVSPLHF.

The chain recombines TRBV5-1 with TRBJ2-7, with D possibly TRBD2 on 6 matching bases. Trimming pared 6 bases from V and 0 bases from J, leaving 16 bases between. CDR3 length: 15 amino acids. Germline V gives CDR1 SGHRS, CDR2 YFSETQ. CDR3 residues: CASTPRGGPSYEQYF. The CDR3 DNA reads as TGCGCCAGCACCCCGCGGGGCGGGCCCTCCTACGAGCAGTACTTC.

The chain couples TRBV7-9 to TRBJ2-7; D gene ambiguous. The CDR3 length is 12 residues. V was clipped by 0 bases and J by 9 bases, with 9 bases between them. Germline V gives CDR1 SEHNR, CDR2 FQNEAQ (reference sequence). The CDR3 sequence: CASSLAQPGQYF. The CDR3 bases are TGTGCCAGCAGCTTAGCGCAGCCAGGGCAGTACTTC.

In its sample, this clonotype was seen a few times. The rearrangement links TRBV7-8 to TRBJ2-5; 9 nucleotides match TRBD1. Germline V gene lookup returns CDR1 SGHVS and CDR2 FQNEAQ. There are 17 residues in the CDR3. The J segment lost 4 bases and the V segment lost 5 bases, leaving 14 bases of the junction unmatched. The CDR3, as DNA: TGTGCCAGCAGCCAAGAGAGCCGGACAGGGGTGATAGAGACCCAGTACTTC. Protein: CASSQESRTGVIETQYF.

The CDR3 loop is CASSLGLGGNSYEQYF. The CDR3 coding sequence is TGCGCCAGCAGCTTGGGTTTGGGCGGCAACTCCTACGAGCAGTACTTC. The chain has TRBV5-1 and TRBJ2-7; D not resolved. The germline V gene encodes CDR1 SGHRS and CDR2 YFSETQ. This CDR3 spans 16 amino acids. V lost 0 bases and J lost 0, with 13 bases in between.

Of note for this clonotype: Because it lacks the conserved phenylalanine or tryptophan at the end, this CDR3 is likely a read error. The chain combines TRBV7-2 with TRBJ2-7; maybe TRBD1 (6 bases). Per the germline V gene, CDR1 is SGHTA and CDR2 is FQGNSA. The germline V and J ends were trimmed by 5 bases and 3 bases, with 17 bases remaining between them. The CDR3 totals 15 residues. The chain's CDR3 is CASSPQAGTIYEQYL. In nucleotides, the CDR3 is TGTGCCAGCAGCCCCCAGGCCGGGACAATCTACGAGCAGTACCTC.

In regard to this clonotype: Its ends do not fully match the called genes, so a read error is possible. This rearrangement joins TRBV10-1 to TRBJ2-2, with 7 bases matching TRBD2. There are 15 residues in the CDR3. Germline CDR1 reads WNHNN; CDR2 reads SYGVQD (reference sequence). CDR3 nucleotide sequence: TGTGCCAGCAGTTTTGGGAGGGCGTACACCGGGGAGCTGTTTTTT. This sequence encodes CASSFGRAYTGELFF.

Comment on this clonotype: An end of the junction does not agree with germline; a read error may underlie this. This rearrangement joins TRBV24-1 to TRBJ1-2, with TRBD1 matching over 7 bases. The CDR3 has 13 amino acids. Looked up from germline, CDR1 is KGHDR and CDR2 is SFDVKD. The CDR3 protein is CATGETGRDGYTF. CDR3 bases: TGTGCCACCGGTGAGACAGGGCGAGACGGCTACACCTTC.

This chain's CDR3 is CASSQSEQPQHF. DNA of the CDR3: TGTGCCAGCAGCCAGTCCGAGCAGCCCCAGCATTTT. The chain links TRBV9 to TRBJ1-5; D is undetermined. The CDR3 is 12 residues long. The germline CDR1 and CDR2 sequences are SGDLS and YYNGEE. Trimming cost V 4 bases and J 7 bases, with 9 bases left between them. Full variable domain (outside the CDR3, taken from reference TRBV9 and TRBJ1-5): DSGVTQTPKHLITATGQRVTLRCSPRSGDLSVYWYQQSLDQGLQFLIQYYNGEERAKGNILERFSAQQFPDLHSELNLSSLELGDSALYFCASSQSEQPQHFGDGTRLSIL.

The V gene is TRBV7-9, the J gene TRBJ1-4; possibly TRBD1 for D (5 bases). There are 12 residues in the CDR3. Germline CDR1 and CDR2: SEHNR and FQNEAQ (reference sequence). Trimming shortened V by 2 bases and J by 12 bases, and 10 bases separated the two germline ends. The CDR3 sequence is CASSLQGWELFF. Here the CDR3 DNA reads TGTGCCAGCAGCTTACAGGGTTGGGAACTGTTTTTT.

This clonotype appeared a single time. J is TRBJ2-5 and V is TRBV7-6; D remains unclear. CDR3 length: 14 residues. The germline gives CDR1 SGHVS, CDR2 FNYEAQ. V was trimmed by 4 bases and J by 4 bases, leaving 13 bases between them. The CDR3 loop is CASSSPPLSETQYF. The CDR3 nucleotides are TGTGCCAGCAGCTCACCACCGTTGTCAGAGACCCAGTACTTC.

This clonotype was counted between two and nine times. The chain joins TRBV12-3 or TRBV12-4 to TRBJ1-6; TRBD1 matches at 7 bases. The J segment lost 0 bases and the V segment lost 6 bases, leaving 11 bases of the junction unmatched. This CDR3 comprises 18 residues. CDR3 residues: CASRGDSRLSSYNSPLHF. Here the CDR3 DNA reads TGTGCCAGCAGGGGGGACAGCCGTCTGAGCTCCTATAATTCACCCCTCCACTTT.

This clonotype was recorded many times. The chain has TRBV2 and TRBJ1-2; D perhaps matches TRBD1 (5 bases). V dropped 7 bases and J dropped 0 bases, with 15 bases sitting between them. The CDR3 is made up of 15 amino acids. CDR1 and CDR2 from the germline V gene are SNHLY and FYNNEI. CDR3: CASTQEDSSNYGYTF. CDR3 in DNA: TGTGCCAGCACCCAAGAAGACAGCTCTAACTATGGCTACACCTTC.

With regard to this clonotype: A junction boundary mismatches the germline segment, possibly from a read error. The V and J genes are TRBV4-3 and TRBJ2-7; D is perhaps TRBD2 (6 bases). CDR1 is LGHNA and CDR2 is YSLEER in the germline V gene. This CDR3 has 16 residues. The CDR3 region has the DNA TGCGCCACCAGCCAAGAATGGGGAGGTCTGACCTACGAGCAGTACTTC. The encoded protein is CATSQEWGGLTYEQYF.

The chain combines TRBV29-1 with TRBJ2-7, with 10 bases lining up with TRBD1. Trimming removed 8 bases from V and 3 bases from J; junction bases left unmatched: 7. The CDR3 consists of 13 residues. Germline V CDR1 and CDR2: SQVTM, ANQGSEA. CDR3: CSSRTGGLYEQYF. The CDR3 nucleotides are TGCAGCTCTCGGACAGGGGGACTCTACGAGCAGTACTTC.